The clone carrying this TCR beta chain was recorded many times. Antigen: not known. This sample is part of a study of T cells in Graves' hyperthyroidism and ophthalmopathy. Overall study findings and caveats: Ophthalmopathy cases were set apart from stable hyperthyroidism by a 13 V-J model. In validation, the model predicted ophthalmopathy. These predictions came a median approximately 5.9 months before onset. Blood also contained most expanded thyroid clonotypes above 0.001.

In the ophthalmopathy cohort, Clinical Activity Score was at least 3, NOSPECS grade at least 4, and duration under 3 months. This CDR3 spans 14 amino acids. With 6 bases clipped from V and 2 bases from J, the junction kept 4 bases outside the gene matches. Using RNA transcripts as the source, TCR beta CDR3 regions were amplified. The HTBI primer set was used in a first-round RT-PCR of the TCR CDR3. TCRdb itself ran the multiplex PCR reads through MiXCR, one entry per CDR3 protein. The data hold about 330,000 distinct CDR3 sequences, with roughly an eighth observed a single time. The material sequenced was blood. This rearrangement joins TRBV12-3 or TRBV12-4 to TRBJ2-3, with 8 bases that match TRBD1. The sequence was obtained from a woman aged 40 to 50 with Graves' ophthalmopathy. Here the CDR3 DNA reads TGTGCCAGCAGACCGGGACAGGACACAGATACGCAGTATTTT. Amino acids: CASRPGQDTDTQYF.